This TCR beta chain originates from a study of cytomegalovirus exposure and HLA in healthy donors (dated by TCRdb to about 2017). For the wider study: An earlier analysis of some 620 of the donors reported approximately 300 Gb of sequence data and around 120 million unique TCR beta sequences obtained from some 200 million T cells. The aim of the study was to test whether cataloging public T cell receptors could identify signatures of past pathogen exposure. All discovery cohort repertoires had been generated using a single sequencing platform. Because of strong linkage in the cohort, a handful of DR-DQ haplotypes were treated as single units for association and clustering. Among 398 genotyped donors of the cohort, an average of around 240,000 unique TCR beta nucleotide sequences were sequenced per donor, about a sixth of them non-productive. Along with the approximately 700-subject first cohort, a separate validation cohort of over 90 different subjects was used. Donor age, sex, ethnicity and CMV serostatus were compiled together with the repertoire data. The study profiled the T cell repertoires of fewer than 850 subjects by immunosequencing and related them to cytomegalovirus serostatus. The study combined high-throughput TCR immunosequencing, statistical association of individual TCRs with disease status, and machine learning to predict cytomegalovirus infection status. To decide whether each TCR beta V gene segment behaved as functional or pseudogenic, an earlier analysis of fewer than 750 of the donors relied on high-throughput TCR beta sequencing. Around 330 gigabases of sequencing data and around 80 million unique TCR sequences made up an early release that covered several hundred HLA-typed donors. Of the approximately 400 genotyped donors, roughly 85% fell in the genetic ancestry cluster associated with self-reported Caucasian donors. HLA typing covered class I and class II loci at four-digit resolution. A later genetic analysis used genome-wide SNP genotypes for about 65% of the 666 donors, treating that subset as a discovery cohort. In a later analysis, previously published TCR beta repertoires from about 670 donors were re-analyzed and high-resolution HLA genotyping was added so that TCR occurrence patterns could be studied. Rather than drawing on any new phenotypic data, the later analysis identified candidate immune exposures from TCR beta sequences and the way those sequences occurred across donors. Typing coverage differed by locus: A, B, C, DRB1 and DQB1 were typed in roughly 620-630 donors, DQA1 in approximately 520, DPA1 in 606, and DPB1 in roughly 450. Overall study results and their limits: V-gene and J-gene trimming of TCR beta chains was associated with a missense DCLRE1C variant in a later genetic analysis, and the association was replicated in an independent cohort. Compared with the 666-donor mean, donors in an Asian-associated ancestry cluster had fewer N-insertions in productive TCRs, according to a later genetic analysis. The sequencing pipeline was judged likely to have produced a cluster of highly shared sequence variants as a technical artifact. The earlier analysis of fewer than 750 of the donors excluded some 15 rarely observed V segments, including chromosome 9 orphons, because counts were too low. Most TCR sequences were observed very rarely across donors, whereas some public TCRs were present in many individuals. Broadly in line with IMGT annotations, most TCR beta V segments showed up in productive rearrangements about 87% or about 30% of the time in an earlier analysis of around 600 of the donors. When HLA alleles, especially DR and DQ, strongly co-occurred, attributing TCR associations to individual alleles was difficult. Compared with equally common non-associated chains, HLA-associated TCR beta chains in a later analysis were more clonally expanded and had lower generation probabilities. The classifier was reported to diagnose cytomegalovirus status with high specificity and sensitivity in both the original and validation cohorts. Because HLA typing was unavailable for some donors at each locus, only the typed subset was used in association tests. A further reported finding was that TCR beta sequences accurately predicted the HLA-A and HLA-B alleles for most subjects in the first cohort. At a false discovery rate of 0.05, a later analysis linked about 16,000 TCR beta sequences to specific HLA alleles. Several of the top co-occurrence clusters appeared to be linked to parvovirus B19, influenza, CMV and Epstein-Barr virus, according to a later analysis. The presence/absence analyses assumed that sequencing depth was roughly uniform across donors, and that assumption may not be true. Some IMGT-functional V segments, including TRBV6-2 and TRBV6-3, could not be told apart with the 87-base-pair reads, so those segments were excluded. Immune exposure information for the cohort was limited to CMV serostatus. This cohort had only TCR beta chains sequenced, and the lack of alpha or paired-chain data limited which features could be detected. According to the authors, the approach could potentially be generalized to other disease states and immunological phenotypes. Linkage disequilibrium might explain the correlated functional status among segregating V segments, but an unknown experimental factor could not be ruled out. The study gave a list of under 200 TCR beta chains associated with cytomegalovirus. According to a later analysis, most CMV-associated TCR beta chains appeared to be HLA-restricted, and the HLA associations seemed to be driven largely by CMV exposure. In a later analysis, the rate of TCR association differed among HLA loci, with DRB1 alleles having the most associated TCRs and HLA-C alleles having the fewest. In vitro tests confirmed that a few of the cytomegalovirus-associated TCR beta chains recognize cytomegalovirus antigens.

About this clone itself: The specificity of this receptor is unknown. No quality values exist for individual bases; no much larger clone is one base distant.

Libraries were prepared through the immunoSEQ multiplex PCR assay. For the multiplex PCR, a mixture combining 60 forward primers for TCR Vbeta segments and 13 reverse primers for TCR Jbeta segments was used. A multiplex PCR assay on genomic DNA amplified the CDR3 region of rearranged TCR beta genes. Amplified TCR beta libraries were sequenced as 87-base-pair reads on the Illumina HiSeq System. In the source study's methods: A later analysis counted tens of millions of unique TCR beta chains across the roughly 700 repertoires, and some 11 million of these chains were shared by at least two donors. A nearest-neighbor algorithm error-corrected the raw reads and collapsed the reads into unique sequences, merging closely related sequences to remove PCR and sequencing errors. CDR3 sequences were aligned to IMGT reference sequences to assign V, D and J gene segments. For a sequence to be retained, at least a six-nucleotide match to both a V gene segment and a J gene segment was required. A rearrangement was called productive if the CDR3 had no stop codons and remained in frame with V and J, and every other rearrangement was called non-productive. Following IMGT convention, CDR3 was defined as the stretch from the second conserved V-encoded cysteine to the conserved J-encoded phenylalanine. The earlier analysis of 587 of the donors excluded sequences that lacked an unambiguous match to a single V gene segment. In an earlier analysis of approximately 550 of the donors, V segments were called functional above 56.7% productive rearrangements and were called segregating when the between-donor standard deviation exceeded 5%. To diagnose cytomegalovirus status from the catalog of TCR beta chain sequences, a statistical classification framework was built. In a later analysis, V and J genes were assigned by comparing TCR nucleotide sequences against IMGT/GENE-DB human TR gene sequences. In a later analysis, CDR3 sequences and most-parsimonious VDJ recombination scenarios were assigned using the TCRdist pipeline. A later analysis defined each TCR beta chain by its CDR3 amino acid sequence plus V-gene family, and excluded reads lacking a unique V-gene family. As a way to deal with suspected cross-contamination and a sequencing artifact, a later analysis dropped more than 500 nucleotide sequences that were highly shared and had low generation probability. For each public chain, a later analysis derived a clonal expansion index from normalized ranks of inferred template counts within each repertoire. A later analysis computed generation probabilities with a VDJ recombination model fitted to out-of-frame rearrangements, and checked the results against IGoR. In a later analysis, TCR-TCR, TCR-HLA and TCR-CMV co-occurrence was scored with hypergeometric tests, and a repertoire-size bias correction was applied to TCR pairs. To estimate false discovery rates, a later analysis permuted the HLA or CMV assignments 20 times. A later analysis grouped co-occurring TCRs with DBSCAN, adding TCRdist sequence similarity when clustering within HLA-allele-positive subsets. Co-occurrence clustering excluded repertoires with fewer than 30,000 or more than 120,000 public chains, plus five with anomalous nucleotide sharing. The clones in this table, taken by TCRdb from immuneACCESS, are in-frame only. Not every clone is retained; where verified, under half of the shortfall comes from an unresolved V gene, and the cause of the rest is unknown. V, J and clone size reflect that table, while D and trimming were determined from the DNA. The sample data list approximately 160,000 clones, and around 80% of these were observed just once. Jointly, the top ten make up around 4.1% of the sample.

Taken from cysteine to phenylalanine, the CDR3 has 12 residues. Only CDR3 DNA is held: 36 bases, read in frame from base 1. V loses 3 bases at its end and J loses 14 bases; junction bases beyond the gene matches: 6. CDR1 is given as SGDLS and CDR2 as YYNGEE, both from the germline V gene. In total, more than 500 healthy bone marrow donors made up the cohort. At the time of sampling, all cohort members were nominally healthy, though unrecorded immune exposures were likely present. The donor was CMV seropositive and belonged to the group of some 290 seropositive cohort members. A peripheral blood sample was collected from each donor, and TCR beta sequencing was performed on peripheral blood mononuclear cells. Genomic DNA extraction from the blood cell samples was performed with the Qiagen DNeasy Blood Extraction Kit.

The sequence is built from TRBV9 and TRBJ2-3, and TRBD2 matches 10 of the central bases. The specimen sequenced was PBMCs. The source of this sequence is a woman in her fifties or sixties in good health and CMV-seropositive. The sequenced DNA: TGTGCCAGCAGCGAGCTAGCGGGGGTTATGTATTTT. Its protein reads: CASSELAGVMYF.